This TCR beta chain was profiled in a study of Ad26.COV2.S vaccination and SARS-CoV-2 variants. Background on the study: Donor was one of the participants in the Ad26.COV2.S arm of the COV1001 trial. Study results and limitations: The authors reported substantial breadth in spike-specific CD8+ and CD4+ T cell responses after vaccination. The TCR breadth and depth analyses may have understated or missed part of the total T cell responses.

The CDR3 runs to 13 residues. Germline V gene data show CDR1 as SNHLY and CDR2 as FYNNEI. V was cut by 8 bases and J by 1 base, with 11 bases left in between. As to treatment: 19 received Ad26.COV2.S at low or high dose, single or two shots; five or six received placebo; per-sample allocation not given. Collection of samples fell on day 63 after the first vaccine or placebo injection. The sample came from a Boston adult aged 18-55 years. For this clone: The antigen is undetermined.

Sequencing used immunoSEQ multiplex PCR; TCRdb keeps in-frame clones, though not all of them. The data show about half a million clones, 80% to 90% seen once. The source was peripheral blood, collected in a trial of Ad26.COV2.S vaccine versus placebo. The source of this sequence is a person aged 18-65 years who received the Ad26.COV2.S COVID-19 vaccine or a placebo. The chain carries TRBV2 and TRBJ1-1; no reliable D call. The CDR3 protein is CASLTDTNTEAFF. CDR3 bases: TGTGCCAGCCTTACGGATACGAACACTGAAGCTTTCTTT.